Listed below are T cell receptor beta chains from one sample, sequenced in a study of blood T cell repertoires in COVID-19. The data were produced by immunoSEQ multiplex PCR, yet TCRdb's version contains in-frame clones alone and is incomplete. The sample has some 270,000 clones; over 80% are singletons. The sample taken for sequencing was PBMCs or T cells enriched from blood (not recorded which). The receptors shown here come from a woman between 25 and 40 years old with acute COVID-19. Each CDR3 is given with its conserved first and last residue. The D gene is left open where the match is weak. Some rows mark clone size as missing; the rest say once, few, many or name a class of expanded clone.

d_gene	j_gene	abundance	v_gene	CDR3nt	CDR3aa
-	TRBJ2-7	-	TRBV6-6	TGTGCCAGCAGTCCATTACCCGAGACAGTCTCTTCCTACGAGCAGTACTTC	CASSPLPETVSSYEQYF
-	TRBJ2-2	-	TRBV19	TGTGCCAGTAGCCGGACAGAAAACACCGGGGAGCTGTTTTTT	CASSRTENTGELFF
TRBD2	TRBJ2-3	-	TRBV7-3	TGTGCCAGCAGCGCAGGACTAGCGGGGGCAGATACGCAGTATTTT	CASSAGLAGADTQYF
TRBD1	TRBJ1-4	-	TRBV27	TGTGCCAGCAGTCCGTACAGACAGGGGCGGGATGAAAAACTGTTTTTT	CASSPYRQGRDEKLFF
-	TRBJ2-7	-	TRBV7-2	TGTGCCAGCAGCAAGCGATGGGGCGACGAGCAGTACTTC	CASSKRWGDEQYF
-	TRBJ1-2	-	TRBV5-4	TGTGCCAGCAGCCAAGCCGACAGCGCCGTCAACTATGGCTACACCTTC	CASSQADSAVNYGYTF
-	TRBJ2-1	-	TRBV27	TGTGCCAGCAGTTTAAAGCGGATATACAATGAGCAGTTCTTC	CASSLKRIYNEQFF
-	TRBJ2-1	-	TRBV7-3	TGTGCCAGCAGCTTAAGTCCCACCAGACCGGAGCCCGGGTACAATGAGCAGTTCTTC	CASSLSPTRPEPGYNEQFF
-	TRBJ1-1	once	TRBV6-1	TGTGCCAGCTCTGACTGGCCGAACACTGAAGCTTTCTTT	CASSDWPNTEAFF
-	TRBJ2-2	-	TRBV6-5	TGTGCCAGCAGTTATTCTGCCGGGGGTTACACCGGGGAGCTGTTTTTT	CASSYSAGGYTGELFF
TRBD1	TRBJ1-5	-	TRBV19	TGTGCCAGTATCCGATCCGGGACAGGGGGCATTGGTCAGCCCCAGCATTTT	CASIRSGTGGIGQPQHF
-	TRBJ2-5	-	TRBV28	TGTGCCAGCAGTGGCCGGGGGGCGACCCAAGAGACCCAGTACTTC	CASSGRGATQETQYF
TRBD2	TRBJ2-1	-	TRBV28	TGTGCCAGCAGTCTAGCGGGGCACGGGAGGGATGAGCAGTTCTTC	CASSLAGHGRDEQFF
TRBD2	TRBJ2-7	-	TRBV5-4	TGTGCCAGCAGCTTGGGCCTCCCACTAGCGGGAGCAGGCAACGAGCAGTACTTC	CASSLGLPLAGAGNEQYF
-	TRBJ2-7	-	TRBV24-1	TGTGCCCCGCTCACGGAGGGATCCAAACGAATCTACGAGCAGTACTTC	CAPLTEGSKRIYEQYF
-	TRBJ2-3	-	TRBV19	TGTGCCAGTAGTATAGAGCCGGGACATATTGGAGATACGCAGTATTTT	CASSIEPGHIGDTQYF
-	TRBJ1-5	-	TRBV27	TGTGCCAGCAGCGACAGGTTCCGCTCAGAGCAGCCCCAGCATTTT	CASSDRFRSEQPQHF
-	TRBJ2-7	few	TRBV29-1	TGCAGCGTTGTAACGGACACCCGATACGAGCAGTACTTC	CSVVTDTRYEQYF
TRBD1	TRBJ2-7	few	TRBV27	TGTGCCAGCAGTTCGGGACAGTCCTACGAGCAGTACTTC	CASSSGQSYEQYF
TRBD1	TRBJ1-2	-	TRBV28	TGTGCCACCGCAAATGTGGACAGGGACAACTATGGCTACACCTTC	CATANVDRDNYGYTF
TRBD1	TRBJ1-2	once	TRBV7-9	TGTGCCAGCAGAGGACAGGGTTACACCTTC	CASRGQGYTF
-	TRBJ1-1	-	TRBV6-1	TGTGCCAGCAGTGAATATCTGAACACTGAAGCTTTCTTT	CASSEYLNTEAFF
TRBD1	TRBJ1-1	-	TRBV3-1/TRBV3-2	TGTGCCAGCAGCAAAGGACAGGGGGCGACTGAAGCTTTCTTT	CASSKGQGATEAFF
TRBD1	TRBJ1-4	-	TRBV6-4	TGTGCCAGCAGTGAGCAGGGGGCGCCTAATGAAAAACTGTTTTTT	CASSEQGAPNEKLFF
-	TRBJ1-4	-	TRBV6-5	TGTGCCAGCAGTTATCGGACAGATAATGAAAAACTGTTTTTT	CASSYRTDNEKLFF
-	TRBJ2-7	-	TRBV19	TGTGCCAGTATTGGTAGCTCCTACGAGCAGTACTTC	CASIGSSYEQYF
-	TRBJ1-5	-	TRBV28	TGTGCCAGCAGCAACGGGGGGGACCGGGGCGATCAGCCCCAGCATTTT	CASSNGGDRGDQPQHF
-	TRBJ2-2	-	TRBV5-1	TGCGCCAGCAGCTATGGGGACTCCTTCACCGGGGAGCTGTTTTTT	CASSYGDSFTGELFF
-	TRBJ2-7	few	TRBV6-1	TGTGCCAGCAGTGACCCAACAGGGATCAACCCCTACGAGCAGTACTTC	CASSDPTGINPYEQYF
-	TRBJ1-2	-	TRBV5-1	TGCGCCAGCAGCACAGAAATCCTTTATGGCTACACCTTC	CASSTEILYGYTF
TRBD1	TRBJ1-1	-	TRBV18	TGTGCCAGCTCAATCACAGGGGAGAACACTGAAGCTTTCTTT	CASSITGENTEAFF
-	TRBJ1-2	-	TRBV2	TGTGCCAGCAGTCCAACAGGGGGCTACACCTTC	CASSPTGGYTF
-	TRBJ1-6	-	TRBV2	TGTGCCAGCATCTTGGAGGTGGCTTCACCCCTCCACTTT	CASILEVASPLHF
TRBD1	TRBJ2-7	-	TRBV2	TGTGCCAGCAGCCTAGACAGGGTTCGTGAGCAGTACTTC	CASSLDRVREQYF
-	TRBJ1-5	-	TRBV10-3	TGTGCCATCAGTGGACAGAGCAATCAGCCCCAGCATTTT	CAISGQSNQPQHF
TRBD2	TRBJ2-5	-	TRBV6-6	TGTGCCAGCAGTCCATTTAGGATGGCGGGAGGGGAAGAGACCCAGTACTTC	CASSPFRMAGGEETQYF
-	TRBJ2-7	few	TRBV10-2	TGCGCCACCACGGGGTCCGGCTACGAGCAGTACTTC	CATTGSGYEQYF
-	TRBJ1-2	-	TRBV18	TGTGCCAGCTCAAATACAGGGACCTATGGCTACACCTTC	CASSNTGTYGYTF
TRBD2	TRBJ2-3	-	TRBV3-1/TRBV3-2	TGTGCCAGCAGCCAAGTTGTGCGGGGGAAAGATACGCAGTATTTT	CASSQVVRGKDTQYF
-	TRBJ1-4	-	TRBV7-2	TGTGCCAGCAGCTTACGTCTGGTAGGAGGTACTGCAACTAATGAAAAACTGTTTTTT	CASSLRLVGGTATNEKLFF
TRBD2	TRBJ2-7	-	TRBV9	TGTGCCAGCAGCGTAGGGTGGGAGGGCCGCGAGCAGTACTTC	CASSVGWEGREQYF
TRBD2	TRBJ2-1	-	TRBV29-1	TGCAGCGTTGAAGAGATACCTTTAGGGGCGGGAGGGCCGGATGAGCAGTTCTTC	CSVEEIPLGAGGPDEQFF
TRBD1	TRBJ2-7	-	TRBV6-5	TGTGCCAGCAGACCCGGGACAGGGAGCTCCTACGAGCAGTACTTC	CASRPGTGSSYEQYF
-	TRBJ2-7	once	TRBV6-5	TGTGCCAGCAGCAACCCACAGGGCTTGGGCGAGCAGTACTTC	CASSNPQGLGEQYF
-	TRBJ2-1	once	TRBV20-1	TGCAGTGCGCCAGACATGTCCGAGCAGTTCTTC	CSAPDMSEQFF
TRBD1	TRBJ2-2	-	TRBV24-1	TGTGCCACCAAGGGGGCGGGCACCGGGGAGCTGTTTTTT	CATKGAGTGELFF
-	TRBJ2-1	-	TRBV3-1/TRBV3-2	TGTGCCAGCAGCTCCGGCGGGGTTACTTACAATGAGCAGTTCTTC	CASSSGGVTYNEQFF
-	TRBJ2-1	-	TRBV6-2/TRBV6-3	TGTGCCAGCAGTTACGAAGTTACGGGGGCGGGAGACACTGAGCAGTTCTTC	CASSYEVTGAGDTEQFF
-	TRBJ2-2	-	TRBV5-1	TGCGCCAGCAGCTTGGAAGGGGCCCCAAACACCGGGGAGCTGTTTTTT	CASSLEGAPNTGELFF
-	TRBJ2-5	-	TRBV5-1	TGCGCCAGCAGCTTAGACCCCAGGGATGGGGAGACCCAGTACTTC	CASSLDPRDGETQYF
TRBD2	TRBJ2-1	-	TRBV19	TGTGCCAGTATGAAGCTAGCGGGAGGGCCTCGAGGCTACAATGAGCAGTTCTTC	CASMKLAGGPRGYNEQFF
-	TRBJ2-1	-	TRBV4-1	TGCGCCAGCAGCCAAGGTTCGGGAGATCCAAATGAGCAGTTCTTC	CASSQGSGDPNEQFF
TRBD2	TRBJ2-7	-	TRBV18	TGTGCCAGCTCACCTTTGCCCTCCACTAGCGGGGGCACCTACGAGCAGTACTTC	CASSPLPSTSGGTYEQYF
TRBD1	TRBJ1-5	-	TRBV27	TGTGCCAGCAGTTCCGGACAGGGGGATCAGCCCCAGCATTTT	CASSSGQGDQPQHF